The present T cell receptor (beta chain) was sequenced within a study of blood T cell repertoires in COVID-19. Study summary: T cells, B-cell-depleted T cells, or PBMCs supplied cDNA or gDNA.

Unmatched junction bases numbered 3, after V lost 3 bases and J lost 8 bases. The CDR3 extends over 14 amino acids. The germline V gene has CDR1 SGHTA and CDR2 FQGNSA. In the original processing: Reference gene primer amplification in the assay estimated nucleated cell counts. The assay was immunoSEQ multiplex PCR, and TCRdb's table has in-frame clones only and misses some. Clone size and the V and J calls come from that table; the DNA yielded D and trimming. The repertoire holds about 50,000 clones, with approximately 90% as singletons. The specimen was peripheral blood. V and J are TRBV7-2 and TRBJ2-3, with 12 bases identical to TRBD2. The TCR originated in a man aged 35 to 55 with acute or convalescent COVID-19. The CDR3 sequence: CASSFGLAGLTQYF. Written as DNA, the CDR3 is TGTGCCAGCAGCTTTGGACTAGCGGGACTTACGCAGTATTTT.